The clone carrying this T cell receptor (beta chain) was recorded many times. TCRdb ran MiXCR on the 5' RACE reads and lists one entry per CDR3 protein. The table lists around 63,000 distinct CDR3 sequences, around 15% of them singletons, with approximately 4.8% in the top ten. This specimen belongs to a study of T cells of healthy individuals. V gave up 3 bases and J gave up 0 bases, with 21 bases separating them. The CDR3 runs 18 residues. CDR1 and CDR2 (germline): KGHSH, LQKENI. The clonotype was recovered from a human donor in good health. V usage is TRBV18 and J usage is TRBJ2-7, with D tentatively TRBD2 (6 bases). Written as DNA, the CDR3 is TGTGCCAGCTCACCCCCGATTAGCGGCACGTCTAGCTCCTACGAGCAGTACTTC. Protein sequence: CASSPPISGTSSSYEQYF.